This TCR beta chain originates from a study of shared clonotypes between healthy human individuals. Study at large: CD4 naive and memory got three plates each, CD8 naive two, CD8 memory one.

Genomic DNA of each subset was evenly split across several immunoSEQ plates. The repertoire was sequenced with immunoSEQ multiplex PCR; TCRdb's copy has only in-frame clones and lacks some. The sample yields about 680,000 clones, over 65% seen once. This clone was detected only a few times. Its cognate antigen is unknown. The CDR3 is 18 amino acids. Germline loops: CDR1 SNHLY, CDR2 FYNNEI. V was clipped by 6 bases and J by 1 base; unmatched bases: 10. Study-level points and caveats: Memory subsets generally showed lower estimated richness than naive subsets.

The sequenced sample consisted of memory CD4+ T cells sorted from blood. The subset here: CD45RA-negative fraction. This sequence joins TRBV2 and TRBJ2-6; 9 bases map to TRBD1. The TCR comes from a woman under 40 in good health. CDR3 protein: CASRPPTGGSSGANVLTF. CDR3 DNA: TGTGCCAGCAGGCCCCCGACAGGGGGATCTTCTGGGGCCAACGTCCTGACTTTC.